This T cell receptor (beta chain) was captured in a study of blood T cell repertoires in COVID-19. The wider study: The samples span acute and convalescent COVID-19 from the United States, Italy and Spain. T cells, B-cell-depleted T cells, or PBMCs provided the cDNA or gDNA that served as material.

V lost 6 bases and J lost 8; bases outside the gene matches: 7. CDR3 length equals 13 residues. Under the authors' procedure: Nucleated cell number was recorded as an estimate derived from reference gene primer amplification. The repertoire was sequenced with immunoSEQ multiplex PCR; TCRdb's copy has only in-frame clones and lacks some. For V, J and clone size, that table is used; D and trimming come from the DNA. Among over 85,000 clones listed, 84% were seen once. The sequenced material came from peripheral blood. The TCR originated in a man aged 55 to 70 with acute or convalescent COVID-19. The chain joins TRBV12-3 or TRBV12-4 to TRBJ1-2; TRBD1 agrees at 9 bases. The CDR3, as DNA: TGTGCCAGCAGCTTACAGGGGGCTAGAGGCTACACCTTC. This sequence encodes CASSLQGARGYTF.